The 2 T cell receptor beta chains reported below all come from one sample, sequenced in a study of early T cells in non-severe SARS-CoV-2 infection (dated by TCRdb to the early 2020s). To prepare the library, 5' RACE was applied. TCRdb lists the instrument as NextSeq 500. TCRdb took the public reads, trimmed them with fastp at Q25, ran MiXCR for clone calling and kept in-frame beta chains. Each CDR3 protein gets just one entry, which takes the most common genes and DNA from the rows behind it. This sample comprises about 46,000 distinct CDR3 sequences, 7.5% to 10% of them detected only once. The ten top clones hold just under 15% of the sample. The sequencing sample was made of whole blood. The receptors here all came from an adult who was a healthcare worker with PCR-confirmed SARS-CoV-2 infection or an uninfected control (not recorded which).

V gene TRBV4-2 combines with J gene TRBJ2-7, with a weak D call TRBD2 (6 bases). Germline CDR1 reads LGHNA; CDR2 reads YNFKEQ. The CDR3 runs 15 residues. V was cut by 0 bases and J by 4 bases, with 13 bases left in between. The CDR3 sequence is CASSQENGGIYEQYF. DNA of the CDR3: TGTGCCAGCAGCCAAGAAAACGGGGGAATTTACGAGCAGTACTTC.

The chain carries TRBV5-1 and TRBJ2-7; 8 positions agree with TRBD1. Germline assignment: CDR1 SGHRS and CDR2 YFSETQ. CDR3 length: 17 amino acids. J lost 1 base, V lost 4 bases, and 13 bases had no gene match. The CDR3 DNA reads as TGCGCCAGCAGCAAACCGAAGGGACAGGTAGGATCCTACGAGCAGTACTTC. Translating it yields CASSKPKGQVGSYEQYF.